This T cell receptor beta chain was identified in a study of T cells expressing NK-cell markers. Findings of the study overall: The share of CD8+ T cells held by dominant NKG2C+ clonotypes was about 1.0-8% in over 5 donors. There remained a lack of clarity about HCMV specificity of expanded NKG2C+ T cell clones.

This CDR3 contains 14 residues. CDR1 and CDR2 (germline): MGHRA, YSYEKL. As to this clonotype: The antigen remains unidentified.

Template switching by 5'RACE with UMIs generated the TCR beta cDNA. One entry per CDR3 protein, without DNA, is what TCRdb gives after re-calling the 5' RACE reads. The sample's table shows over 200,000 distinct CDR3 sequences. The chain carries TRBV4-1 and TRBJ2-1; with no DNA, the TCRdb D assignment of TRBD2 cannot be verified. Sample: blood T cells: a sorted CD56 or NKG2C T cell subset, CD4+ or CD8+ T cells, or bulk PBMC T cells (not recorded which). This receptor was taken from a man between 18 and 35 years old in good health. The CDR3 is CASSQEGTRVKQFF.